Listed below are T cell receptor beta chains from one sample, sequenced in a study of blood T cell repertoires in COVID-19. Produced via immunoSEQ multiplex PCR; TCRdb's table is partial and in-frame only. Among 180,000 or so clones, 70% to 90% were seen once, and the ten largest hold 5.5% to 8.5%. The sequenced sample was peripheral blood. The receptors stem from a woman older than 75 in a cohort sampled during active or convalescent COVID-19. Each CDR3 is given with its conserved first and last residue. The order of the fields is clone size, J gene, D gene, V gene, CDR3 protein, CDR3 DNA. A D gene is named only where the DNA matches it firmly. The size entry is marked missing in some rows and otherwise reads once, few, many or a size class.

abundance: NA; j_gene: TRBJ2-3; d_gene: TRBD2; v_gene: TRBV4-1; CDR3aa: CASSPPSGGTDTQYF; CDR3nt: TGCGCCAGCAGCCCGCCCTCGGGGGGGACAGATACGCAGTATTTT
abundance: NA; j_gene: TRBJ1-1; d_gene: NA; v_gene: TRBV18; CDR3aa: CASSPRGLNTEAFF; CDR3nt: TGTGCCAGCTCACCACGCGGCCTGAACACTGAAGCTTTCTTT
abundance: NA; j_gene: TRBJ1-2; d_gene: NA; v_gene: TRBV9; CDR3aa: CASSVVLYGAGDGYTF; CDR3nt: TGTGCCAGCAGCGTAGTTCTCTATGGGGCAGGAGATGGCTACACCTTC
abundance: NA; j_gene: TRBJ1-1; d_gene: TRBD1; v_gene: TRBV10-2; CDR3aa: CASSETGGRNTEAFF; CDR3nt: TGCGCCAGCAGCGAAACAGGGGGCAGGAACACTGAAGCTTTCTTT
abundance: once; j_gene: TRBJ2-1; d_gene: NA; v_gene: TRBV10-2; CDR3aa: CASSDQGHRLSGQFF; CDR3nt: TGCGCCAGCAGTGACCAGGGACACCGGCTATCGGGGCAGTTCTTC
abundance: NA; j_gene: TRBJ2-5; d_gene: NA; v_gene: TRBV4-1; CDR3aa: CASSQPRENQETQYF; CDR3nt: TGCGCCAGCAGCCAGCCCCGGGAAAACCAAGAGACCCAGTACTTC
abundance: NA; j_gene: TRBJ1-3; d_gene: NA; v_gene: TRBV11-2; CDR3aa: CASSLRHITGNTIYF; CDR3nt: TGTGCCAGCAGCTTGCGGCATATCACTGGAAACACCATATATTTT
abundance: NA; j_gene: TRBJ1-1; d_gene: NA; v_gene: TRBV10-3; CDR3aa: CAISESGRNTEAFF; CDR3nt: TGTGCCATCAGTGAGTCTGGCCGGAACACTGAAGCTTTCTTT
abundance: NA; j_gene: TRBJ2-1; d_gene: TRBD2; v_gene: TRBV5-5; CDR3aa: CASSLGLAGPKDNEQFF; CDR3nt: TGTGCCAGCAGCCTAGGACTAGCGGGGCCCAAGGACAATGAGCAGTTCTTC
abundance: NA; j_gene: TRBJ1-5; d_gene: NA; v_gene: TRBV7-2; CDR3aa: CASSDRMGNQPQHF; CDR3nt: TGTGCCAGCAGCGACAGGATGGGCAATCAGCCCCAGCATTTT
abundance: NA; j_gene: TRBJ2-3; d_gene: NA; v_gene: TRBV27; CDR3aa: CASSQPTERNTQYF; CDR3nt: TGTGCCAGCAGTCAACCGACGGAGCGCAATACGCAGTATTTT
abundance: NA; j_gene: TRBJ2-3; d_gene: TRBD1; v_gene: TRBV29-1; CDR3aa: CSVEWTGGGDTQYF; CDR3nt: TGCAGCGTTGAGTGGACAGGGGGAGGGGATACGCAGTATTTT
abundance: NA; j_gene: TRBJ1-1; d_gene: TRBD1; v_gene: TRBV18; CDR3aa: CASSLRLTGDNTEAFF; CDR3nt: TGTGCCAGCTCACTACGCCTGACAGGGGACAACACTGAAGCTTTCTTT
abundance: NA; j_gene: TRBJ2-1; d_gene: TRBD2; v_gene: TRBV10-3; CDR3aa: CAISEGIAGTFNEQFF; CDR3nt: TGTGCCATCAGTGAGGGAATAGCGGGGACTTTCAATGAGCAGTTCTTC
abundance: NA; j_gene: TRBJ2-5; d_gene: TRBD1; v_gene: TRBV2; CDR3aa: CASIYRGPETQYF; CDR3nt: TGTGCCAGCATCTACAGGGGGCCAGAGACCCAGTACTTC
abundance: NA; j_gene: TRBJ1-6; d_gene: TRBD1; v_gene: TRBV2; CDR3aa: CASSRDRADNSPLHF; CDR3nt: TGTGCCAGCAGCCGCGACAGGGCAGATAATTCACCCCTCCACTTT
abundance: NA; j_gene: TRBJ1-4; d_gene: NA; v_gene: TRBV5-6; CDR3aa: CASSSDLWEEKLFF; CDR3nt: TGTGCCAGCAGCTCGGACCTCTGGGAGGAAAAACTGTTTTTT
abundance: NA; j_gene: TRBJ1-6; d_gene: NA; v_gene: TRBV25-1; CDR3aa: CASSDSAYNSPLHF; CDR3nt: TGTGCCAGCAGTGACAGTGCCTATAATTCACCCCTCCACTTT
abundance: NA; j_gene: TRBJ1-6; d_gene: NA; v_gene: TRBV3-1/TRBV3-2; CDR3aa: CASSQDLNSPLHF; CDR3nt: TGTGCCAGCAGCCAAGATTTAAATTCACCCCTCCACTTT
abundance: NA; j_gene: TRBJ1-5; d_gene: NA; v_gene: TRBV28; CDR3aa: CASSTRTVNQPQHF; CDR3nt: TGTGCCAGCTCAACCAGGACAGTCAATCAGCCCCAGCATTTT
abundance: few; j_gene: TRBJ2-3; d_gene: NA; v_gene: TRBV27; CDR3aa: CASSQGGDTQYF; CDR3nt: TGTGCCAGCAGTCAGGGTGGAGATACGCAGTATTTT
abundance: NA; j_gene: TRBJ1-4; d_gene: TRBD1; v_gene: TRBV20-1; CDR3aa: CSASGRGLGNEKLFF; CDR3nt: TGCAGTGCTAGTGGCAGGGGGCTCGGTAATGAAAAACTGTTTTTT
abundance: NA; j_gene: TRBJ1-3; d_gene: NA; v_gene: TRBV14; CDR3aa: CASSPFPGNTIYF; CDR3nt: TGTGCCAGCAGCCCCTTCCCAGGGAACACCATATATTTT
abundance: NA; j_gene: TRBJ2-7; d_gene: TRBD2; v_gene: TRBV5-8; CDR3aa: CASAGVLAYEQYF; CDR3nt: TGTGCCAGTGCGGGGGTTCTGGCCTACGAGCAGTACTTC
abundance: NA; j_gene: TRBJ2-1; d_gene: NA; v_gene: TRBV7-9; CDR3aa: CASQQQVDEQFF; CDR3nt: TGTGCCAGCCAACAACAGGTCGATGAGCAGTTCTTC
abundance: NA; j_gene: TRBJ2-1; d_gene: TRBD2; v_gene: TRBV25-1; CDR3aa: CASSGFFERGSSYNEQFF; CDR3nt: TGTGCCAGCAGTGGATTCTTCGAGCGGGGCAGCTCCTACAATGAGCAGTTCTTC
abundance: NA; j_gene: TRBJ2-1; d_gene: TRBD2; v_gene: TRBV18; CDR3aa: CASSLASGYNEQFF; CDR3nt: TGTGCCAGCTCACTGGCTAGCGGCTACAATGAGCAGTTCTTC
abundance: NA; j_gene: TRBJ2-1; d_gene: NA; v_gene: TRBV6-2/TRBV6-3; CDR3aa: CASSYSQDNEQFF; CDR3nt: TGTGCCAGCAGTTATTCCCAAGACAACGAGCAGTTCTTC
abundance: NA; j_gene: TRBJ1-1; d_gene: TRBD1; v_gene: TRBV6-5; CDR3aa: CASRGDRVNTEAFF; CDR3nt: TGTGCCAGCAGGGGGGACAGGGTGAACACTGAAGCTTTCTTT
abundance: NA; j_gene: TRBJ2-2; d_gene: NA; v_gene: TRBV28; CDR3aa: CASSFYWGGGTGELFF; CDR3nt: TGTGCCAGCAGTTTTTACTGGGGGGGCGGCACCGGGGAGCTGTTTTTT
abundance: NA; j_gene: TRBJ2-1; d_gene: TRBD1; v_gene: TRBV10-1; CDR3aa: CASSVSRDRINNEQFF; CDR3nt: TGCGCCAGCAGTGTTTCCCGGGACAGGATAAACAATGAGCAGTTCTTC
abundance: NA; j_gene: TRBJ1-4; d_gene: NA; v_gene: TRBV11-2; CDR3aa: CASSEFLIRTTNEKLFF; CDR3nt: TGTGCCAGCAGCGAATTCCTCATCAGGACAACTAATGAAAAACTGTTTTTT